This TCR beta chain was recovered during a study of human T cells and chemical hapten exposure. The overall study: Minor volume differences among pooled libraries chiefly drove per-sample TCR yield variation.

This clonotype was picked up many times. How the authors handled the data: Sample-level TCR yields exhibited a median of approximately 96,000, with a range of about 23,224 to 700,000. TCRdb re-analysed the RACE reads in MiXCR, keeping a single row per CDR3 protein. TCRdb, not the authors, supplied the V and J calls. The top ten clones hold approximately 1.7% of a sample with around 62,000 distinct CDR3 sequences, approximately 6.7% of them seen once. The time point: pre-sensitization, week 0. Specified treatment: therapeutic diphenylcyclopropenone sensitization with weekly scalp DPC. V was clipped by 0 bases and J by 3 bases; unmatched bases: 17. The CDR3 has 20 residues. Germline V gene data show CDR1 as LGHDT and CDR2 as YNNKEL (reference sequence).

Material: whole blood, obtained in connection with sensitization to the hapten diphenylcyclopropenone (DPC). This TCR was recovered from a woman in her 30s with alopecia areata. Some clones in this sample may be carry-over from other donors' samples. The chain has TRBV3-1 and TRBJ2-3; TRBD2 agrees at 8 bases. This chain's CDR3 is CASSQEGAGAHTGRTDTQYF. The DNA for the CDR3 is TGTGCCAGCAGCCAAGAAGGAGCGGGGGCCCACACGGGACGAACAGATACGCAGTATTTT.